This T cell receptor (beta chain) came from a study of T cells expressing NK-cell markers. Study results and caveats: Topping the CD3+CD56-NKG2C+ fraction as well were these clonotypes, in a handful of donors.

Germline V CDR1 and CDR2: SGHTA, FQGNSA. The CDR3 contains 14 residues. A remark on this clonotype: The antigen is undetermined.

5'RACE template switching built TCR beta cDNA with unique molecular identifiers. Reanalyzing the 5' RACE reads, TCRdb keeps one entry per CDR3 protein, without DNA. This sample's clone table lists around 260,000 distinct CDR3 sequences. This receptor was taken from a woman between 18 and 69 years old in good health. The chain couples TRBV7-2 to TRBJ1-2; the TCRdb call, TRBD1, lacks DNA for checking. Sequencing was carried out using blood T cells: a sorted CD56 or NKG2C T cell subset, CD4+ or CD8+ T cells, or bulk PBMC T cells (not recorded which). CDR3 in amino acids: CASSFTGQTYGYTF.